A selection of T cell receptor beta chains follows, all from one sample in a study of shared clonotypes between healthy human individuals. TCRdb keeps only in-frame clones here, not all; method: immunoSEQ multiplex PCR. This table has around 2,000,000 clones, about 92% appearing once. Input material: naive CD8+ T cells from PBMCs. The receptors were sampled from a man younger than 30 in good health. Some clones in this sample may be carry-over from other donors' samples. The CDR3 runs from the conserved cysteine through the conserved F or W. A D gene is named only where the DNA matches it firmly. Some rows have no size entry. The others give once, few or many, or a class for an expanded clone.

J gene | D gene | clone size | V gene | CDR3 DNA | CDR3 protein
TRBJ2-7 | TRBD2 | NA | TRBV7-9 | TGTGCCAGCAGCGGGGCGGGACTAGCTTTAGAGCAGTACTTC | CASSGAGLALEQYF
TRBJ2-1 | NA | once | TRBV10-1 | TGCGCCAGCAGTGGACCGGGACCCATCAATGAGCAGTTCTTC | CASSGPGPINEQFF
TRBJ2-2 | TRBD2 | NA | TRBV4-3 | TGCGCCAGCACACCCACTATTACTAGCGGGAGGTCCGGGGAGCTGTTTTTT | CASTPTITSGRSGELFF
TRBJ2-1 | TRBD2 | NA | TRBV14 | TGTGCCAGCAGCGCCCGACTAGCGGGAGGGCCCACTGAGCAGTTCTTC | CASSARLAGGPTEQFF
TRBJ2-1 | TRBD1 | NA | TRBV4-1 | TGCGCCAGCAGCCAAGGCGAGACAGGGGGCAATGAGCAGTTCTTC | CASSQGETGGNEQFF
TRBJ1-1 | NA | few | TRBV19 | TGTGCCAGTAGTATCTGGACAGCGATGAACACTGAAGCTTTCTTT | CASSIWTAMNTEAFF
TRBJ1-2 | NA | NA | TRBV28 | TGTGCCAGCAGTTTCACGGGGGGCTCTGGCTACACCTTC | CASSFTGGSGYTF
TRBJ2-3 | NA | NA | TRBV7-3 | TGTGCCAGCAGCCGTGAAGGCACAGATACGCAGTATTTT | CASSREGTDTQYF
TRBJ1-1 | TRBD1 | NA | TRBV9 | TGTGCCAGCAGGAAAGGACAGGGGGCGATTGGATGGGACACTGAAGCTTTCTTT | CASRKGQGAIGWDTEAFF
TRBJ2-7 | NA | NA | TRBV19 | TGTGCCAGTAGTAGCTCCCAGGGGAGCTACGAGCAGTACTTC | CASSSSQGSYEQYF
TRBJ1-2 | NA | NA | TRBV5-1 | TGCGCCAGCAGCTCTTATATAGGTTCAGGTACCACCCACCATTCTTACTATGGCTACACCTTC | CASSSYIGSGTTHHSYYGYTF
TRBJ2-1 | NA | NA | TRBV5-4 | TGTGCCAGCAGCTTCATGACAGAAAATGAGCAGTTCTTC | CASSFMTENEQFF
TRBJ2-2 | TRBD2 | NA | TRBV27 | TGTGCCAGCAGCCCACTAGCGGTGAACACCGGGGAGCTGTTTTTT | CASSPLAVNTGELFF
TRBJ2-7 | NA | NA | TRBV4-1 | TGCGCCAGCAGTATAGCGGCGAGCTCCTACGAGCAGTACTTC | CASSIAASSYEQYF
TRBJ2-3 | NA | NA | TRBV27 | TGTGCCAGCAGTTTAAGGCGAGGAGATACGCAGTATTTT | CASSLRRGDTQYF
TRBJ1-2 | NA | NA | TRBV7-9 | TGTGCCAGCAGCTCGCCCCCCGGGGCAGGGTATGGCTACACCTTC | CASSSPPGAGYGYTF
TRBJ2-7 | NA | NA | TRBV14 | TGTGCCAGCAACCCCTGGGGATCGAGGGAGCAGTACTTC | CASNPWGSREQYF
TRBJ2-6 | NA | NA | TRBV15 | TGTGCCACCAGCAGAGGGGTCACCTCTGGGGCCAACGTCCTGACTTTC | CATSRGVTSGANVLTF
TRBJ2-4 | TRBD2 | NA | TRBV4-3 | TGCGCCAGCAGCCAAGGGACTAGCGGGAGGGTGCAAAACATTCAGTACTTC | CASSQGTSGRVQNIQYF
TRBJ2-7 | TRBD1 | NA | TRBV15 | TGTGCCACCAGCAGCCGGGACAGGGGGACCATGCAGTACTTC | CATSSRDRGTMQYF
TRBJ2-2 | NA | NA | TRBV19 | TGTGCCAGTAGCCCTATCCCTTTGAGTGCTTCCGGGGAGCTGTTTTTT | CASSPIPLSASGELFF
TRBJ2-5 | NA | NA | TRBV7-9 | TGTGCCAGCAGCTCTGGATCGGTCCAAGAGACCCAGTACTTC | CASSSGSVQETQYF
TRBJ1-4 | NA | NA | TRBV9 | TGTGCCAGCAGCGGCGGACAAGGCGAGCCACTACCTAATGAAAAACTGTTTTTT | CASSGGQGEPLPNEKLFF
TRBJ2-3 | TRBD2 | NA | TRBV5-4 | TGTGCCACCGCCATACGGCGGGAGAAAACAGATACGCAGTATTTT | CATAIRREKTDTQYF
TRBJ2-7 | NA | NA | TRBV4-3 | TGCGCCAGCAGCCAAGGTATACGTCAACACGAGCAGTACTTC | CASSQGIRQHEQYF
TRBJ1-1 | NA | NA | TRBV10-3 | TGTGCCATCAGTGATATTGGGGGCGGGTACACTGAAGCTTTCTTT | CAISDIGGGYTEAFF
TRBJ2-7 | TRBD1 | NA | TRBV28 | TGTGCCAGCAGTTTGGGACAGGGGTGGGGGACCTACGAGCAGTACTTC | CASSLGQGWGTYEQYF
TRBJ2-3 | TRBD2 | NA | TRBV5-1 | TGCGCCAGCAGCCCTCGGGTAGCGGGAGGGCCGGGCACAGATACGCAGTATTTT | CASSPRVAGGPGTDTQYF
TRBJ2-7 | TRBD1 | once | TRBV27 | TGTGCCAGCAGTTATAGCCTTGGACAGGAGACCTACGAGCAGTACTTC | CASSYSLGQETYEQYF
TRBJ2-7 | TRBD1 | NA | TRBV7-9 | TGTGCCAGCAGCCAGGGACAGGGAACCCACTACGAGCAGTACTTC | CASSQGQGTHYEQYF
TRBJ2-7 | NA | NA | TRBV13 | TGTGCCAGCAGCCTTCGGGGTATAGGGCCCGAGCAGTACTTC | CASSLRGIGPEQYF
TRBJ2-3 | TRBD2 | NA | TRBV4-1 | TGCGCCAGCAGCCAAGATCTAGCGGGAAGATACACAGATACGCAGTATTTT | CASSQDLAGRYTDTQYF
TRBJ2-5 | NA | NA | TRBV7-6 | TGTGCCAGCAGCTCCCGACTGGCCCCGGAGACCCAGTACTTC | CASSSRLAPETQYF
TRBJ2-6 | NA | NA | TRBV27 | TGTGCCAGCAGTTTTTGGCAGACAGACTCTGGGGCCAACGTCCTGACTTTC | CASSFWQTDSGANVLTF
TRBJ2-2 | TRBD1 | NA | TRBV10-2 | TGCGCCAGCAAAACAGGGGGCACCGGGGAGCTGTTTTTT | CASKTGGTGELFF
TRBJ2-5 | TRBD2 | once | TRBV14 | TGTGCCAGCAGCCAAGAACCGGGACTAGCATTTGGAGAGACCCAGTACTTC | CASSQEPGLAFGETQYF
TRBJ2-3 | TRBD1 | NA | TRBV6-5 | TGTGCCAGCAGTTACTCTGGGACAGGGACAGATACGCAGTATTTT | CASSYSGTGTDTQYF
TRBJ1-2 | NA | NA | TRBV21-1 | TGTGCCAGCAGCCGCTCAACAGGGCCCTATGGCTACACCTTC | CASSRSTGPYGYTF
TRBJ2-7 | TRBD1 | NA | TRBV27 | TGTGCCAGCAGTCTAGTCGTGGGACAGGGACTCTACGAGCAGTACTTC | CASSLVVGQGLYEQYF
TRBJ2-7 | NA | NA | TRBV14 | TGTGCCAGCAGCCCAGGATGGGGGCTCGAGCAGTACTTC | CASSPGWGLEQYF
TRBJ2-1 | TRBD2 | NA | TRBV4-3 | TGCGCCAGCAGCCAGGCACTAGCGGGGATTTACAATGAGCAGTTCTTC | CASSQALAGIYNEQFF
TRBJ2-1 | NA | NA | TRBV4-1 | TGCGCCAGCAGCCAAGTCACCAATGAGCAGTTCTTC | CASSQVTNEQFF
TRBJ2-7 | TRBD1 | NA | TRBV5-5 | TGTGCCAGCAGCATGACAGGGAACTTCTACGAGCAGTACTTC | CASSMTGNFYEQYF
TRBJ2-7 | TRBD2 | NA | TRBV4-1 | TGCGCCAGCAGCCACACTAGCGGCAGCTCCTACAAGCAGTACTTC | CASSHTSGSSYKQYF
TRBJ2-7 | NA | NA | TRBV4-3 | TGCGCCAGCAGCGCCGGGGTGGGCTCCTACGAGCAGTACTTC | CASSAGVGSYEQYF
TRBJ2-1 | NA | NA | TRBV7-2 | TGTGCCAAAAGACCAGAAGGTTACAATGAGCAGTTCTTC | CAKRPEGYNEQFF
TRBJ1-1 | NA | few | TRBV7-9 | TGTGCCAGCAGCTTGTCCGGGACAGAAGCTTTCTTT | CASSLSGTEAFF
TRBJ1-5 | TRBD1 | NA | TRBV5-8 | TGTGCCAGCAGCTCCAGGACAGGGACTAACAATCAGCCCCAGCATTTT | CASSSRTGTNNQPQHF
TRBJ1-1 | NA | once | TRBV19 | TGTGCCAGTAGTATTTTCGGGGCTGAAGCTTTCTTT | CASSIFGAEAFF
TRBJ2-2 | NA | NA | TRBV4-1 | TGCGCCAGCAGCCAGCGGGAGAACACCGGGGAGCTGTTTTTT | CASSQRENTGELFF
TRBJ2-2 | TRBD1 | NA | TRBV27 | TGTGCCAGCACGAAGGGGGCGGGCACCGGGGAGCTGTTTTTT | CASTKGAGTGELFF
TRBJ1-5 | NA | NA | TRBV7-8 | TGTGCCAGCAGCCAATATGAGAATCAGCCCCAGCATTTT | CASSQYENQPQHF
TRBJ1-2 | TRBD1 | NA | TRBV29-1 | TGCAGCGCCGGCCAAGGACAGGACTATGGCTACACCTTC | CSAGQGQDYGYTF
TRBJ1-1 | NA | NA | TRBV5-4 | TGTGCCAGCAGCTTCCAAGGAGGAAGTACTGAAGCTTTCTTT | CASSFQGGSTEAFF
TRBJ2-3 | TRBD2 | once | TRBV27 | TGTGCCAGCAGTTTATCGGCGGGAGTAGGCCCAGATACGCAGTATTTT | CASSLSAGVGPDTQYF
TRBJ2-5 | NA | NA | TRBV6-5 | TGTGCCAGCAGTGAACCGGGAAACCAAGAGACCCAGTACTTC | CASSEPGNQETQYF
TRBJ2-1 | TRBD2 | few | TRBV9 | TGTGCCAGCAGCGGTAGCGGGAGGAGGAATGAGCAGTTCTTC | CASSGSGRRNEQFF
TRBJ2-1 | TRBD1 | NA | TRBV4-1 | TGCGCCAGCAGCCAAGAGGACAGGGGAAGGGATGAGCAGTTCTTC | CASSQEDRGRDEQFF
TRBJ2-7 | NA | NA | TRBV5-6 | TGTGCCAGCAGCTCCGGGACCCGGGGCGAGCAGTACTTC | CASSSGTRGEQYF
TRBJ2-1 | TRBD1 | NA | TRBV4-1 | TGCGCCAGCAGCCAACCCGGGACAGGAGGGAATGAGCAGTTCTTC | CASSQPGTGGNEQFF